This TCR beta chain was identified in a study of T cell changes during pregnancy in multiple sclerosis. The V gene's germline CDR1 is MNHEY and CDR2 SMNVEV (reference sequence). Deletions cut 7 bases from V and 6 bases from J, with 10 bases between. There are 13 residues in the CDR3. Generated by immunoSEQ multiplex PCR, the TCRdb table keeps only in-frame clones and is missing some. The data show 35,000 to 55,000 clones, with 90% seen just once and 4.5% to 5.5% held by the top ten. This chain connects TRBV27 to TRBJ1-6, with D possibly being TRBD1 (6 bases). The sequence was obtained from a female donor in good health, enrolled as a control in a pregnancy study. The sequenced sample was peripheral blood, obtained in the second trimester of pregnancy. This CDR3 is CASNQGRNSPLHF. The CDR3 nucleotides are TGTGCCAGCAACCAGGGGCGTAATTCACCCCTCCACTTT.